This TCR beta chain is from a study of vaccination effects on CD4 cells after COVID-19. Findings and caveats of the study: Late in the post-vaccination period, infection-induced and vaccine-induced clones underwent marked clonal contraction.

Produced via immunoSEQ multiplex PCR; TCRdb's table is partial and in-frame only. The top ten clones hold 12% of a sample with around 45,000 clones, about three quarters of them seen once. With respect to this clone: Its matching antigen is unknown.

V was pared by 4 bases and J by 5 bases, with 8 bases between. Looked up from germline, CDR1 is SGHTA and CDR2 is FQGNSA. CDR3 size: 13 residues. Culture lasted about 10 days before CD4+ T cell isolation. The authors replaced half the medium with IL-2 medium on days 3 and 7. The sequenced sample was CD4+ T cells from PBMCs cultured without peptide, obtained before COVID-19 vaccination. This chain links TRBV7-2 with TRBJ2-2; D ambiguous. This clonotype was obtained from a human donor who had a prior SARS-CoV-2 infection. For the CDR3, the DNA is TGTGCCAGCAGCTCACCCGGGACCGGGGAGCTGTTTTTT. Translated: CASSSPGTGELFF.